Reported below is one T cell receptor beta chain. Germline CDR1 reads LNHDA; CDR2 reads SQIVND (reference sequence). The CDR3 sequence is 15 residues long. Trimming shortened V by 6 bases and J by 4 bases, and 16 bases separated the two germline ends. These data originate in a study of shared clonotypes between healthy human individuals. Each replicate PCR on the sorted subsets used roughly 190 ng DNA (around 30,000 T cell genomes). Data came from immunoSEQ multiplex PCR; TCRdb stores just in-frame clones and leaves some out. The table shows some 630,000 clones, with roughly 78% occurring only once. This receptor was obtained from a woman aged 25 to 45 in good health. The chain joins TRBV19 to TRBJ2-1, with TRBD2 as a possible D gene (7 bases). The sample was memory CD4+ T cells sorted from blood. Subset given: CD45RA-negative fraction. The CDR3 protein is CASSPRGGLYNEQFF. The CDR3 DNA sequence: TGTGCCAGTAGCCCTAGGGGGGGCTTGTACAATGAGCAGTTCTTC.